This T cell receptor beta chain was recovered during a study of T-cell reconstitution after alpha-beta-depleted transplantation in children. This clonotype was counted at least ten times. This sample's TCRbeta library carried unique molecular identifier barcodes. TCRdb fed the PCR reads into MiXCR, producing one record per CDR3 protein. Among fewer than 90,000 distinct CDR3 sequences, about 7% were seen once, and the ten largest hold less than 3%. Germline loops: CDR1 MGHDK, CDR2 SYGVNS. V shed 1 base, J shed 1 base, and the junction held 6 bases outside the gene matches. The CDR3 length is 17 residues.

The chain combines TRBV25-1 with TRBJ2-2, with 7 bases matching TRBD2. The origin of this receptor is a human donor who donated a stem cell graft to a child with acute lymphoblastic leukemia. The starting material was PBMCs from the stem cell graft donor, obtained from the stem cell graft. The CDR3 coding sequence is TGTGCCAGCAGTGAATTAGCGCGGGAGCTGAACACCGGGGAGCTGTTTTTT. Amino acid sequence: CASSELARELNTGELFF.